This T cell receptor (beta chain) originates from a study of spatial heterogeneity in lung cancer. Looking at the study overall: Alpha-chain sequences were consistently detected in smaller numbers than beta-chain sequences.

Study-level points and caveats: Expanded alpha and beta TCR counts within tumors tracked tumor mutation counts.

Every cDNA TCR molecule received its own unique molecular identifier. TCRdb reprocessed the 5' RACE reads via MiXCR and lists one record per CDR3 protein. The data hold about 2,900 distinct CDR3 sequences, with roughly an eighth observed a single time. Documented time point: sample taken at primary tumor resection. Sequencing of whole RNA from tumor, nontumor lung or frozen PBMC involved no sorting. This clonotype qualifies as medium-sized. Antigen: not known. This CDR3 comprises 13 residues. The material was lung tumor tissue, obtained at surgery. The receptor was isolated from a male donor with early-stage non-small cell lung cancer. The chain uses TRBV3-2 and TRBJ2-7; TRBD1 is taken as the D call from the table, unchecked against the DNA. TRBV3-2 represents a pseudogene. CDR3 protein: CASSFLADRKQYF. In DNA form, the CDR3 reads TGTGCCAGCAGCTTTCTGGCCGACAGGAAGCAGTACTTC.